A single sample gave rise to the 6 T cell receptor beta chains below, sequenced in a study of T-cell reconstitution after alpha-beta-depleted transplantation in children. Using unique molecular identifiers, the investigators prepared the TCRbeta library. TCRdb re-derived calls from the PCR reads in MiXCR, one entry per CDR3 protein. The data show some 440,000 distinct CDR3 sequences, with 15% to 20% seen just once and under 30% held by the top ten. Here the sequenced sample was PBMCs, mostly from graft donor cells, taken 360 days after TCRalphabeta/CD19-depleted stem cell transplant. All receptors come from a boy under three years old who had a stem cell transplant for Wiskott-Aldrich syndrome, so the T cells may come from the graft donor.

The rearrangement links TRBV2 to TRBJ2-1, with D perhaps TRBD1 (5 bases). V lost 7 bases to trimming and J lost 5 bases, with 12 bases between them. The V gene's germline CDR1 is SNHLY and CDR2 FYNNEI. The CDR3 covers 13 residues. Here the CDR3 reads CASKGSGNNEQFF. In nucleotides, the CDR3 is TGTGCCAGCAAGGGTTCAGGGAACAATGAGCAGTTCTTC. Supplemented by reference TRBV2 and TRBJ2-1, the full variable domain reads EPEVTQTPSHQVTQMGQEVILRCVPISNHLYFYWYRQILGQKVEFLVSFYNNEISEKSEIFDDQFSVERPDGSNFTLKIRSTKLEDSAMYFCASKGSGNNEQFFGPGTRLTVL.

The chain joins TRBV7-9 to TRBJ1-2, with 8 bases aligning to TRBD1. The V gene end was trimmed by 6 bases and the J gene end by 2 bases; junction bases not matched to a gene: 8. The germline CDR1 and CDR2 sequences are SEHNR and FQNEAQ (reference sequence). This CDR3 is built from 15 residues. The CDR3 is CASSGVRDRNYGYTF. The CDR3 DNA reads TGTGCCAGCAGTGGGGTTCGGGACAGGAACTATGGCTACACCTTC.

This clonotype was found a few times. This sequence joins TRBV4-3 and TRBJ2-1; D not certain. CDR1 is LGHNA, CDR2 YSLEER, per germline. The V and J ends lost 0 bases and 2 bases respectively, with 17 bases between them. This CDR3 spans 18 amino acids. DNA for the CDR3: TGCGCCAGCAGCCAAGACGTTCTCCCGGGCCTGGCCTACAATGAGCAGTTCTTC. This sequence encodes CASSQDVLPGLAYNEQFF.

This clonotype turned up a few times. The chain couples TRBV4-2 to TRBJ2-7; 11 bases match TRBD2. The germline gives CDR1 LGHNA, CDR2 YNFKEQ. J was trimmed by 4 bases and V by 2 bases; bases with no gene match: 10. This CDR3 spans 17 amino acids. CDR3 sequence (DNA): TGTGCCAGCAGCCAACTGAAGGTAGCGGGGGGGGCATACGAGCAGTACTTC. Amino acids: CASSQLKVAGGAYEQYF.

The J gene is TRBJ2-1, the V gene TRBV20-1; D gene unclear. Germline lookup yields CDR1 DFQATT and CDR2 SNEGSKA (reference sequence). The CDR3 length is 11 residues. V shed 6 bases and J shed 8 bases, with 11 bases lying between them. CDR3 in DNA: TGCAGTGCAATTCTAGGCGATGAGCAGTTCTTC. It codes for CSAILGDEQFF.

This clonotype came up a few times. This chain links TRBV2 with TRBJ2-2; D call uncertain. The V end was cut by 4 bases, the J end by 5 bases, with 8 bases between. The germline gives CDR1 SNHLY, CDR2 FYNNEI. The CDR3 has 13 amino acids. The CDR3 is CASSVARTGELFF. CDR3 nucleotide sequence: TGTGCCAGCAGTGTTGCCAGGACCGGGGAGCTGTTTTTT.